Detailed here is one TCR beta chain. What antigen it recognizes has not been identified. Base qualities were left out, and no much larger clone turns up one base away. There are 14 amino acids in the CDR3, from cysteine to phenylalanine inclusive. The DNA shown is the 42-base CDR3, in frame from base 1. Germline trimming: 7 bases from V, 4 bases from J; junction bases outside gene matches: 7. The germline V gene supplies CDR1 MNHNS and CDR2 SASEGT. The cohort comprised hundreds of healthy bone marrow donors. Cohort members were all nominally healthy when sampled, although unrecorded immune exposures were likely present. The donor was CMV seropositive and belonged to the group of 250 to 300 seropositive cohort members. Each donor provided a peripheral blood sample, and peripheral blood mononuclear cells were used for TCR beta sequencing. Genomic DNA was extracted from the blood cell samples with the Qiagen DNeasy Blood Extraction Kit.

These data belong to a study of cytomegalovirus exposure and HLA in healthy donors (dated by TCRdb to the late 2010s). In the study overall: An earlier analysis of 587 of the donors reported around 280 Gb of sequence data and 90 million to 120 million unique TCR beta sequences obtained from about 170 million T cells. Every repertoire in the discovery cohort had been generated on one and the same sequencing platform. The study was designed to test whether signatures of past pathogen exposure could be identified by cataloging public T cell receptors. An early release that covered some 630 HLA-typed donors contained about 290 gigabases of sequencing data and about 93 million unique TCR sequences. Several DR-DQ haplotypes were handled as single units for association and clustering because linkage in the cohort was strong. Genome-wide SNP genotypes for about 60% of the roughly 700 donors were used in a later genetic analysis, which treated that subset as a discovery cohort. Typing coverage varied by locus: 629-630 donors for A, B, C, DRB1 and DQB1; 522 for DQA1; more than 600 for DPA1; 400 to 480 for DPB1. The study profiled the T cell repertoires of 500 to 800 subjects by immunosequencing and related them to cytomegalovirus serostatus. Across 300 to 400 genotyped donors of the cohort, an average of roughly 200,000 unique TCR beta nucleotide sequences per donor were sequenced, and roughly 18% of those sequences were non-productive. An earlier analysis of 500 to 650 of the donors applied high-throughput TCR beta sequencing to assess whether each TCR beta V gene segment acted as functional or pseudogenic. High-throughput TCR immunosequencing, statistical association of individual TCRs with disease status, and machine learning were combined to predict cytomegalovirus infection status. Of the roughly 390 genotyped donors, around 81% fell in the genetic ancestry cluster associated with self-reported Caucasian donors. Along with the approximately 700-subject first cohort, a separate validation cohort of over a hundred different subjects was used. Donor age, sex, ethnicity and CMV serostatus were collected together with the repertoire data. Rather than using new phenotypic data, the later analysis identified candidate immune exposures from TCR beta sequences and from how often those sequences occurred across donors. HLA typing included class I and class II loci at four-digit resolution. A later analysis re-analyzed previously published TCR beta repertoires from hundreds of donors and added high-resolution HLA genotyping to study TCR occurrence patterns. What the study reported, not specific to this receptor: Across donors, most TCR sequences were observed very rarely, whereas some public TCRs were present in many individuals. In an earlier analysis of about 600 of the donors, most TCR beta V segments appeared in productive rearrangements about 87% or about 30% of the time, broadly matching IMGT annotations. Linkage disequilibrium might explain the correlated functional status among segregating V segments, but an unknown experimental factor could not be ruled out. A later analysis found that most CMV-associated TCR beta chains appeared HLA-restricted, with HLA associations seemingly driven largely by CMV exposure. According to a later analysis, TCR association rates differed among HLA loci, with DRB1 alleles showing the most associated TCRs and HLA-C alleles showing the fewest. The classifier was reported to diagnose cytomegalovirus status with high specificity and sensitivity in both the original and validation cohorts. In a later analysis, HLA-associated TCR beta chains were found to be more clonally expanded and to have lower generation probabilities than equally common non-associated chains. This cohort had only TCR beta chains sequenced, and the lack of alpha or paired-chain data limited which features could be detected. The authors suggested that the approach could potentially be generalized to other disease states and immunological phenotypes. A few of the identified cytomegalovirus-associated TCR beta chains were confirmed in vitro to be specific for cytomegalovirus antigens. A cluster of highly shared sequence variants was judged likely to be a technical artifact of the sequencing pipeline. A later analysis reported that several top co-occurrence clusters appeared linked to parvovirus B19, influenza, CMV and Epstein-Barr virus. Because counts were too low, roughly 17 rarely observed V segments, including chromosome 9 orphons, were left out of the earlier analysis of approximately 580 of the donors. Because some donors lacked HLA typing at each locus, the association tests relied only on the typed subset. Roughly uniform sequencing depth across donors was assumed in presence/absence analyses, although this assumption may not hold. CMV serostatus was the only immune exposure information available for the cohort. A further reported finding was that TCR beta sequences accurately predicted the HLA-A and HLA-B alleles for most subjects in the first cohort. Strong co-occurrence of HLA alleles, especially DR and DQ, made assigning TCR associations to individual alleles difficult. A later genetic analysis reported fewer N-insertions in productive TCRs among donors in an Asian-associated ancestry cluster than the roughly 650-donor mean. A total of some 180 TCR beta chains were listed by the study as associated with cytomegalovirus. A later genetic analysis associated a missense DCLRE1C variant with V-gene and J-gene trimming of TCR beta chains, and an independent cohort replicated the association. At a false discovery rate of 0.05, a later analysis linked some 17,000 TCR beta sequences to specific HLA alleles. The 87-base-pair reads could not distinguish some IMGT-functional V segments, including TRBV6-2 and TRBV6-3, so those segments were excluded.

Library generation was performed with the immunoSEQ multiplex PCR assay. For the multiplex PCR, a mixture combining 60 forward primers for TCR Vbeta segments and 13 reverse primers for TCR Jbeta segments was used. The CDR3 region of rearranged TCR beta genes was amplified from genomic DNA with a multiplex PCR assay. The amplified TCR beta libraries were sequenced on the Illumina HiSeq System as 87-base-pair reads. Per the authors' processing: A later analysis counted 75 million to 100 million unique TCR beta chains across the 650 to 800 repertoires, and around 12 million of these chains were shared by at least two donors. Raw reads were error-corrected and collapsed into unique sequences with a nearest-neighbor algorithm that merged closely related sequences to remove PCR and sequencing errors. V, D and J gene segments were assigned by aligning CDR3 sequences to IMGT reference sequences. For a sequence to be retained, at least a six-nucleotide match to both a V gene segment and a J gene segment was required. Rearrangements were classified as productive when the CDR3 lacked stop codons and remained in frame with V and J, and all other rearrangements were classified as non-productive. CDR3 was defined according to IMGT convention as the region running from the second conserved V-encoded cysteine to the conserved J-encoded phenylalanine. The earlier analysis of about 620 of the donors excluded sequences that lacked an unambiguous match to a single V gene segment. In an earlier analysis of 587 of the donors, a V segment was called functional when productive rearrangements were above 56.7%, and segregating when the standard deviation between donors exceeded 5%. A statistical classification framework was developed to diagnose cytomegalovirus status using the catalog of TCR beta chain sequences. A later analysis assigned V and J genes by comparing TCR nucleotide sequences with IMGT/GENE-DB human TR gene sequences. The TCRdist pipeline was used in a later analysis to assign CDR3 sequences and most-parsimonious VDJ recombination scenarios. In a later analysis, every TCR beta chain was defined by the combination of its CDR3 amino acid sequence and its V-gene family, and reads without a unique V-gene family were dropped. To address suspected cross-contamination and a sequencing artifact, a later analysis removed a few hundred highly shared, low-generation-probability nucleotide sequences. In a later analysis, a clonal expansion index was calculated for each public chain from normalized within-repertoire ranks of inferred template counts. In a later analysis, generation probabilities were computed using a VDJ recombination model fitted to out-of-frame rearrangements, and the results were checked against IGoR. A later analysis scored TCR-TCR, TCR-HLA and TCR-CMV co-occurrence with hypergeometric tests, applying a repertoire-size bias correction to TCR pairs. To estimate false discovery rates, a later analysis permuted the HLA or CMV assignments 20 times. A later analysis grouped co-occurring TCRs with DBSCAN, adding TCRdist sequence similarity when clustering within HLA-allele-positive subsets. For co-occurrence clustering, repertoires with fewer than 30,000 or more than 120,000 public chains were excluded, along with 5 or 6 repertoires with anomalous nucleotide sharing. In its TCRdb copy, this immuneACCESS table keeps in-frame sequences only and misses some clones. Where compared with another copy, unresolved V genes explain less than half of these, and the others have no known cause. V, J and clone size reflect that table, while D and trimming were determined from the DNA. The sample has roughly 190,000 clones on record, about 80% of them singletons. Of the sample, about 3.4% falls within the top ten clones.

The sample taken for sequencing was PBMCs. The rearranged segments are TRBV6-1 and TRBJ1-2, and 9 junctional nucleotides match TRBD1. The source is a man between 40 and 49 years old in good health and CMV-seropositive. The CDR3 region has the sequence CASTRTGETYGYTF. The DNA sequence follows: TGTGCCAGCACCAGGACAGGGGAGACCTATGGCTACACCTTC.